This passage covers 10 T cell receptor beta chains from one sample sequenced in a study of blood T cell repertoires in COVID-19. Data came from immunoSEQ multiplex PCR; TCRdb stores just in-frame clones and leaves some out. The data contain fewer than 400,000 clones, approximately 88% of them singletons. The specimen sequenced was PBMCs or T cells enriched from blood (not recorded which). The receptors derive from a man in his sixties who had recovered from COVID-19.

Notes on this clone: At one of its ends the junction is not consistent with the germline gene, which may arise from a read error. The CDR3 here is CASSAPSENTEAFF. The CDR3 nucleotides are TGTGCCAGCTCAGCACCCTCAGAGAACACTGAAGCTTTCTTT. The chain recombines TRBV18 with TRBJ1-1; D is uncertain. CDR3 length: 14 amino acids. Germline assignment: CDR1 KGHSH and CDR2 LQKENI. Using reference TRBV18 and TRBJ1-1 for the parts outside the CDR3, the full variable domain is NAGVMQNPRHLVRRRGQEARLRCSPMKGHSHVYWYRQLPEEGLKFMVYLQKENIIDESGMPKERFSAEFPKEGPSILRIQQVVRGDSAAYFCASSAPSENTEAFFGQGTRLTVV.

As for this clone: Other DNA sequences in this sample translate to the same CDR3. The rearrangement joins TRBV18 to TRBJ2-1, with 12 bases that match TRBD2. The CDR3 spans 15 residues. Trimming at V came to 3 bases and at J to 5 bases, leaving 2 bases not matched to a gene. In germline, CDR1 is KGHSH, CDR2 LQKENI. CDR3 nucleotides: TGTGCCAGCTCACCGGGACTAGCGGGCGACAATGAGCAGTTCTTC. This gives the protein CASSPGLAGDNEQFF. The whole variable domain, filled in from reference TRBV18 and TRBJ2-1, reads NAGVMQNPRHLVRRRGQEARLRCSPMKGHSHVYWYRQLPEEGLKFMVYLQKENIIDESGMPKERFSAEFPKEGPSILRIQQVVRGDSAAYFCASSPGLAGDNEQFFGPGTRLTVL.

V is TRBV29-1 and J is TRBJ2-3; 10 nucleotides match TRBD1. The germline V gene encodes CDR1 SQVTM and CDR2 ANQGSEA. V trimming: 7 bases; J trimming: 2 bases; junction bases outside the gene matches: 9. This CDR3 has 15 amino acids. CDR3 sequence: CSGRGQGRITDTQYF. DNA for the CDR3: TGCAGCGGCCGGGGACAGGGGAGAATCACAGATACGCAGTATTTT.

Concerning this clone: The sample holds other DNA sequences that translate to the same CDR3. The chain links TRBV18 to TRBJ1-1, with 7 positions matching TRBD1. Per the germline V gene, CDR1 is KGHSH and CDR2 is LQKENI. The CDR3 sequence is 13 residues long. Trimming took 3 bases from V and 4 from J; bases not matched to a gene: 2. The CDR3 coding sequence is TGTGCCAGCTCACCGGGACAGTCCACTGAAGCTTTCTTT. Translated: CASSPGQSTEAFF. The full variable domain, its missing parts supplied by reference TRBV18 and TRBJ1-1, is NAGVMQNPRHLVRRRGQEARLRCSPMKGHSHVYWYRQLPEEGLKFMVYLQKENIIDESGMPKERFSAEFPKEGPSILRIQQVVRGDSAAYFCASSPGQSTEAFFGQGTRLTVV.

The chain combines TRBV5-1 with TRBJ2-5; TRBD1 matches 8 bases. From germline, CDR1 is SGHRS and CDR2 YFSETQ. There are 14 residues in the CDR3. The V segment lost 3 bases and the J segment 5 bases; nucleotides outside the gene matches: 6. CDR3 residues: CASSWGQASETQYF. The CDR3 DNA sequence: TGCGCCAGCAGCTGGGGACAGGCCAGTGAGACCCAGTACTTC.

Comment on this clone: One end of the junction is discordant with germline, which a read error may explain. This chain uses TRBV4-3 with TRBJ2-7; 9 nucleotides match TRBD2. The CDR3 contains 14 residues. Germline lookup yields CDR1 LGHNA and CDR2 YSLEER. DNA for the CDR3: TGCGCCAGCAGCCAATCTTCCAGGGGAGGACTAGCGAGTTTC. The encoded protein is CASSQSSRGGLASF.

The gene calls are TRBV5-1 and TRBJ2-2; TRBD2 matches 7 bases. Germline CDR1 and CDR2: SGHRS and YFSETQ. This CDR3 has 15 residues. V lost 6 bases to trimming and J lost 0 bases; unmatched junction nucleotides: 5. CDR3 nucleotides: TGCGCCAGCACGGCCGGGACTACGAACACCGGGGAGCTGTTTTTT. The encoded protein is CASTAGTTNTGELFF.

The genes are TRBV28 and TRBJ1-3; 9 bases are a match to TRBD1. After removal of 7 bases from V and 6 bases from J, the junction contained 7 bases not matched to a gene. This CDR3 has 14 residues. CDR1 and CDR2 (germline): MDHEN, SYDVKM. The CDR3 DNA follows: TGTGCCAGCACCCCAGGGACAGGGCAAAACACCATATATTTT. Translated, it gives CASTPGTGQNTIYF.

V is TRBV29-1 and J is TRBJ1-3; 7 nucleotides agree with TRBD1. J was trimmed by 4 bases and V by 7 bases; bases with no gene match: 10. Germline V gene lookup returns CDR1 SQVTM and CDR2 ANQGSEA. The length of the CDR3 is 14 residues. The CDR3 nucleotides are TGCAGCGGTGCTGCCGGGACAGCCGGAAACACCATATATTTT. Its protein product is CSGAAGTAGNTIYF. Full variable domain (remainder filled in from reference TRBV29-1 and TRBJ1-3): SAVISQKPSRDICQRGTSLTIQCQVDSQVTMMFWYRQQPGQSLTLIATANQGSEATYESGFVIDKFPISRPNLTFSTLTVSNMSPEDSSIYLCSGAAGTAGNTIYFGEGSWLTVV.

The chain recombines TRBV4-2 with TRBJ1-5; no clear D gene. CDR3 length: 14 residues. Trimming removed 2 bases at V and 1 base at J, with 6 bases between. The V gene's germline CDR1 is LGHNA and CDR2 YNFKEQ. In nucleotides, the CDR3 is TGTGCCAGCAGCCAACCGGAGAGCAATCAGCCCCAGCATTTT. Protein sequence: CASSQPESNQPQHF.